The clone carrying this T cell receptor (beta chain) was picked up one time. As yet, its antigen is unknown. The data belong to a study of cytomegalovirus exposure and HLA in healthy donors. Study results and caveats: Clusters of TCRs from the first cohort tended to co-occur in the roughly 120 validation repertoires (as a later analysis found).

The study drew the donors from its approximately 110-subject validation cohort, separate from the roughly 670-subject first cohort. Per germline, CDR1 SQVTM and CDR2 ANQGSEA. The CDR3 spans 15 residues. V shed 3 bases and J shed 2 bases, with 17 bases lying between them. Sequencing used immunoSEQ multiplex PCR; TCRdb keeps in-frame clones, though not all of them. Among around 70,000 clones listed, roughly nine tenths were seen once. The sample consisted of PBMCs. The rearrangement joins TRBV29-1 to TRBJ2-7; TRBD2 is a possible D gene (6 bases). The clonotype comes from a young man in good health and CMV-seronegative. The CDR3 here is CSVDGAGPDPYEQYF. The CDR3 nucleotides read TGCAGCGTTGACGGGGCGGGGCCGGACCCCTACGAGCAGTACTTC.